This entry lists 12 T cell receptor beta chains sequenced from one sample in a study of cytomegalovirus exposure and HLA in healthy donors. Clones were read by immunoSEQ multiplex PCR, and TCRdb kept only the in-frame ones, dropping some. The repertoire holds 97,000 or so clones, with roughly 89% as singletons. The sequenced material came from PBMCs. The origin of the receptors is a woman aged 25 to 39 in good health and CMV-seronegative.

The J gene is TRBJ2-7, the V gene TRBV10-3, with 11 bases matching TRBD2. The CDR3 runs to 16 residues. Germline CDR1 ENHRY, CDR2 SYGVKD. V trimming: 3 bases; J trimming: 3 bases; junction bases outside the gene matches: 7. CDR3 nucleotide sequence: TGTGCCATCAGTGAAGGGGCACTAGCGGGAGTCTACGAGCAGTACTTC. Amino acids: CAISEGALAGVYEQYF.

This chain joins TRBV28 and TRBJ2-5; maybe TRBD2 (5 bases). The V gene lost 7 bases and the J gene lost 5 bases, with 17 bases spanning the gap. Germline V CDR1 and CDR2: MDHEN, SYDVKM. CDR3 length equals 14 residues. DNA of the CDR3: TGTGCCAGCACTGAGGGTGGGGTAATTGAGACCCAGTACTTC. It translates to CASTEGGVIETQYF. Drawing the rest from reference TRBV28 and TRBJ2-5, the complete variable domain is DVKVTQSSRYLVKRTGEKVFLECVQDMDHENMFWYRQDPGLGLRLIYFSYDVKMKEKGDIPEGYSVSREKKERFSLILESASTNQTSMYLCASTEGGVIETQYFGPGTRLLVL.

The chain couples TRBV29-1 to TRBJ1-1; D is unresolved. The germline gives CDR1 SQVTM, CDR2 ANQGSEA. V lost 4 bases and J lost 1, with 13 bases in between. The CDR3 is made up of 14 amino acids. DNA for the CDR3: TGCAGCGTTGGAGGCCGCGCCACGAACACTGAAGCTTTCTTT. As protein: CSVGGRATNTEAFF. Full variable domain (missing parts from reference TRBV29-1 and TRBJ1-1): SAVISQKPSRDICQRGTSLTIQCQVDSQVTMMFWYRQQPGQSLTLIATANQGSEATYESGFVIDKFPISRPNLTFSTLTVSNMSPEDSSIYLCSVGGRATNTEAFFGQGTRLTVV.

CDR3 sequence reads: CASSPRFGSYEQYF. In nucleotides, the CDR3 is TGTGCCAGTAGTCCACGGTTCGGCTCCTACGAGCAGTACTTC. This rearrangement joins TRBV19 to TRBJ2-7; D remains unclear. The CDR3 totals 14 residues. Germline V gives CDR1 LNHDA, CDR2 SQIVND (reference sequence). V lost 5 bases to trimming and J lost 0 bases, with 11 bases between them.

The chain has TRBV2 and TRBJ1-6, with D possibly TRBD1 on 5 matching bases. The germline V gene has CDR1 SNHLY and CDR2 FYNNEI. V lost 0 bases to trimming and J lost 11 bases, with 8 bases between them. This CDR3 contains 13 residues. In DNA, the CDR3 is TGTGCCAGCAGTGAAGCGGGGCGCCCACCCCTCCACTTT. Translating it yields CASSEAGRPPLHF.

The CDR3 DNA sequence: TGTGCCAGCATCAGAAGCGGGGGGCACACAGATACGCAGTATTTT. Its translation is CASIRSGGHTDTQYF. The chain is built from TRBV2 and TRBJ2-3; 9 bases are a match to TRBD2. The CDR3 sequence is 15 residues long. Trimming cost V 7 bases and J 2 bases; bases outside gene matches: 7. CDR1 and CDR2 (germline): SNHLY, FYNNEI.

The V and J genes are TRBV7-2 and TRBJ2-3; D is uncertain. From germline, CDR1 is SGHTA and CDR2 FQGNSA. The CDR3 contains 13 residues. Trimming pared 1 base from V and 4 bases from J, leaving 6 bases between. DNA of the CDR3: TGTGCCAGCAGCTTAGAGTCGGCAGATACGCAGTATTTT. Translation gives CASSLESADTQYF.

The chain carries TRBV11-3 and TRBJ2-5; TRBD1 might be the D (7 bases). Looked up from germline, CDR1 is SGHNT and CDR2 is YENEEA. Trimming took 3 bases from V and 0 from J, leaving 11 bases between them. The CDR3 covers 15 residues. The CDR3 is CASSFAGTDQETQYF. CDR3 nucleotides: TGTGCCAGCAGCTTCGCGGGGACAGACCAAGAGACCCAGTACTTC.

The chain is built from TRBV9 and TRBJ1-2; 7 positions match TRBD1. There are 15 residues in the CDR3. Per germline, CDR1 SGDLS and CDR2 YYNGEE. Unmatched junction bases numbered 6, after V lost 0 bases and J lost 4 bases. The CDR3 is CASSVGAGGPYGYTF. CDR3 coding DNA: TGTGCCAGCAGCGTAGGGGCAGGGGGACCCTATGGCTACACCTTC.

The gene calls are TRBV4-1 and TRBJ2-1, with TRBD1 identical over 10 bases. After removal of 0 bases from V and 4 bases from J, the junction contained 6 bases not matched to a gene. CDR1 MGHRA and CDR2 YSYEKL come from the germline V gene. The CDR3 consists of 17 residues. The CDR3 region has the DNA TGCGCCAGCAGCCAAGAAAGGACAGGGGGGGCTTACAATGAGCAGTTCTTC. It is translated as CASSQERTGGAYNEQFF.

This rearrangement joins TRBV4-3 to TRBJ2-7; 10 nucleotides match TRBD1. Trimming took 5 bases from V and 3 from J; bases not matched to a gene: 7. Looked up from germline, CDR1 is LGHNA and CDR2 is YSLEER. CDR3 length equals 15 residues. CDR3 residues: CASSKDRGIYYEQYF. In DNA form, the CDR3 reads TGCGCCAGCAGCAAGGACAGGGGGATCTACTACGAGCAGTACTTC.

The V gene is TRBV4-3, the J gene TRBJ1-3; 7 bases line up with TRBD1. J was trimmed by 4 bases and V by 3 bases; bases with no gene match: 6. CDR1 is LGHNA and CDR2 is YSLEER in the germline V gene. The CDR3 is 15 amino acids. CDR3 sequence (DNA): TGCGCCAGCAGCCAGAAAAGGGGGCCAGGAAACACCATATATTTT. This gives the protein CASSQKRGPGNTIYF.